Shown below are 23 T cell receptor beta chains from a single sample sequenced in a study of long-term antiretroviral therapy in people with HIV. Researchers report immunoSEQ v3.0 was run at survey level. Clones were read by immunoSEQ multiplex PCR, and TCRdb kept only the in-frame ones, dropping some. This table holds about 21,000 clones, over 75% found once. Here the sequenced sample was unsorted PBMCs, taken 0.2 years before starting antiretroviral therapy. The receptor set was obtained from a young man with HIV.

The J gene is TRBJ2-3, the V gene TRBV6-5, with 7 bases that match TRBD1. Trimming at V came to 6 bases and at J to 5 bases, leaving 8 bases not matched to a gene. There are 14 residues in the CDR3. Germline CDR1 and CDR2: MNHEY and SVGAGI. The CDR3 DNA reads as TGTGCCAGCAGCCGGACAGGAATTATAGATACGCAGTATTTT. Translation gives CASSRTGIIDTQYF.

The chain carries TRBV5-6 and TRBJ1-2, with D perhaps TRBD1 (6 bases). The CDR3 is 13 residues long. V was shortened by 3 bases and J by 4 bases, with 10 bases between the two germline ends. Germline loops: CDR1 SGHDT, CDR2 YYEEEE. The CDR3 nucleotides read TGTGCCAGCAGCTCGATGGACAGCTATGGCTACACCTTC. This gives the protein CASSSMDSYGYTF.

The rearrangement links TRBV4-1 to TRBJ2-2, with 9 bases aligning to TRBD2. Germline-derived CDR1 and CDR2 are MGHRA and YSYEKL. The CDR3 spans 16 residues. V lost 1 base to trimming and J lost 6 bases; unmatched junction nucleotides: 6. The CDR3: CASSQVMAGGPGELFF. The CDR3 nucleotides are TGCGCCAGCAGCCAAGTAATGGCGGGAGGGCCCGGGGAGCTGTTTTTT.

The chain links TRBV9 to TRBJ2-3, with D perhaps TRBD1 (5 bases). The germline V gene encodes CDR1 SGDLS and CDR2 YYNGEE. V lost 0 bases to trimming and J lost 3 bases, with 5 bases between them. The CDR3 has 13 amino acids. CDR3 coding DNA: TGTGCCAGCAGCGTAGAGGGGACAGATACGCAGTATTTT. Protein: CASSVEGTDTQYF.

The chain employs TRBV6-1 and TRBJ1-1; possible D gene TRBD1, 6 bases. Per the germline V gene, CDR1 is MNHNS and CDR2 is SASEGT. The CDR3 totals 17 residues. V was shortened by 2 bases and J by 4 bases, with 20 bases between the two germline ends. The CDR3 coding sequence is TGTGCCAGCAGTGAATACGGAGATGGGGGGCCGGCCACTGAAGCTTTCTTT. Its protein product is CASSEYGDGGPATEAFF.

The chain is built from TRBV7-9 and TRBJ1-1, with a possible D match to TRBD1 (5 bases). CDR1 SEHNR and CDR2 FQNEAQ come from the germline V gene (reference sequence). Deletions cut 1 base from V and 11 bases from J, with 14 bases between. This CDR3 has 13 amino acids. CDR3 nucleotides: TGTGCCAGCAGCTTAGTCGGGGGAAAGGCGGCTTTCTTT. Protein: CASSLVGGKAAFF.

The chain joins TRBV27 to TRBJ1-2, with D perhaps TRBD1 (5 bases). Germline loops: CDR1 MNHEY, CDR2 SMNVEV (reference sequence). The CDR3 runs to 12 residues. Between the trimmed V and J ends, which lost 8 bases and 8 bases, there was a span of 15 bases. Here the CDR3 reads CASAAFQGGYTF. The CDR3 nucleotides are TGTGCCAGCGCCGCCTTTCAGGGCGGCTACACCTTC.

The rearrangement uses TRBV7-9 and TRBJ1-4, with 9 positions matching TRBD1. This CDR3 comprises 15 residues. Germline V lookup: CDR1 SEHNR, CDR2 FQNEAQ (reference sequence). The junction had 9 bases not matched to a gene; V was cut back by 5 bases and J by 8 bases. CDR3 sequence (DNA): TGTGCCAGCAGCCCCTCCCGGGACAGGGCGGAAAAACTGTTTTTT. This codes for CASSPSRDRAEKLFF.

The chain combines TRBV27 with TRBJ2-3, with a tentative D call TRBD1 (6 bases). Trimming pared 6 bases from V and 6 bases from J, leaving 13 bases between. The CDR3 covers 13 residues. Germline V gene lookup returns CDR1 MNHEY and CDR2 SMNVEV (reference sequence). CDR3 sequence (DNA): TGTGCCAGCAGACGGACAGTGGGCGATACGCAGTATTTT. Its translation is CASRRTVGDTQYF.

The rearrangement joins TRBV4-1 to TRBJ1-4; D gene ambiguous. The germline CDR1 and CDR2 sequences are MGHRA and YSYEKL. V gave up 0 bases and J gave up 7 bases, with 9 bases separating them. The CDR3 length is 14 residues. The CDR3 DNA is TGCGCCAGCAGCCAAGAAATTGAGGGTGAAAAACTGTTTTTT. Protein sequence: CASSQEIEGEKLFF.

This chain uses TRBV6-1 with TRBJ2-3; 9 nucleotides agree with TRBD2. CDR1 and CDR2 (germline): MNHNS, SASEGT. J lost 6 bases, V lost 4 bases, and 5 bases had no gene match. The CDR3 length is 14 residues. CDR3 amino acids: CASSGAGGADTQYF. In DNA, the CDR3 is TGTGCCAGCAGTGGAGCGGGGGGTGCTGATACGCAGTATTTT.

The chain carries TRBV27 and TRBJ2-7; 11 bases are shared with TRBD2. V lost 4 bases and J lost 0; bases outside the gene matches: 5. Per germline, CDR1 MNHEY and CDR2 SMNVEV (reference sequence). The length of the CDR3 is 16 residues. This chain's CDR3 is CASSSSSGGFSYEQYF. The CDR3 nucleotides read TGTGCCAGCAGTTCCTCTAGCGGGGGGTTCTCCTACGAGCAGTACTTC.

The CDR3 coding sequence is TGTGCCACCACAAGCCCCCTTACAGGACGTACGGCTGAAGCTTTCTTT. It specifies CATTSPLTGRTAEAFF. This sequence joins TRBV19 and TRBJ1-1; the D gene is possibly TRBD1 (5 bases). Trimming removed 10 bases from V and 6 bases from J, with 27 bases in between. From germline, CDR1 is LNHDA and CDR2 SQIVND (reference sequence). There are 16 residues in the CDR3.

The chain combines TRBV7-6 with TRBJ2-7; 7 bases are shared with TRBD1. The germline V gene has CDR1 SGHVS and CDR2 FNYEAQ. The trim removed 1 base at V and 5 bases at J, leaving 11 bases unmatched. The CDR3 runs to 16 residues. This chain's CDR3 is CASSLGAGDSLNEQYF. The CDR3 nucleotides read TGTGCCAGCAGCTTAGGGGCTGGGGACAGTTTAAACGAGCAGTACTTC.

The DNA for the CDR3 is TGTGCCAGCGGCTCACTGGGGTACGAGCAGTACTTC. Its protein is CASGSLGYEQYF. The rearrangement joins TRBV2 to TRBJ2-7; D gene ambiguous. Germline assignment: CDR1 SNHLY and CDR2 FYNNEI. This CDR3 spans 12 amino acids. Deletions cut 8 bases from V and 4 bases from J, with 12 bases between.

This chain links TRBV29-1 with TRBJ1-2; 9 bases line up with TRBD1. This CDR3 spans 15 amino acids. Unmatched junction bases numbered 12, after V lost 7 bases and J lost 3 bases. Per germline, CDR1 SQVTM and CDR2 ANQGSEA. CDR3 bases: TGCAGCGCCAACGTCGGACAGGGGAGGTACTATGGCTACACCTTC. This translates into CSANVGQGRYYGYTF.

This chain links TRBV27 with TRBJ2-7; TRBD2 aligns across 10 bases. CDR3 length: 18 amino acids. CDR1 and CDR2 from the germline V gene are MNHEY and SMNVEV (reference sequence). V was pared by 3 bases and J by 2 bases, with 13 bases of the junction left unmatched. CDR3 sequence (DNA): TGTGCCAGCAGTTTTGGGCTAGCGGGAGATGGTTTCGCCTACGAGCAGTACTTC. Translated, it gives CASSFGLAGDGFAYEQYF.

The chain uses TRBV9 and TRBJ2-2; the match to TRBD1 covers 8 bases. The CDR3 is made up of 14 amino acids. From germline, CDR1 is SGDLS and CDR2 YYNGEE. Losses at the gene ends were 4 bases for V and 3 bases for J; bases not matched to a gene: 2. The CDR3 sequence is CASSPTGDTGELFF. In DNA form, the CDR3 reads TGTGCCAGCAGCCCGACAGGGGACACCGGGGAGCTGTTTTTT.

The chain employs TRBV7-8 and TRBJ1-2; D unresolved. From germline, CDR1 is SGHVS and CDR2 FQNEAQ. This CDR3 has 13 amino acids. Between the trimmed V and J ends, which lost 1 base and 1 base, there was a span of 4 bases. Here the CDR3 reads CASSLDSNYGYTF. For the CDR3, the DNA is TGTGCCAGCAGCTTAGACAGTAACTATGGCTACACCTTC.

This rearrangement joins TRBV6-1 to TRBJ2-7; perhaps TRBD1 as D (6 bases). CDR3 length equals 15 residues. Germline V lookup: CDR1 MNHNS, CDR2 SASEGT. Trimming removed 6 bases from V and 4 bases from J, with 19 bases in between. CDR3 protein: CASRMGQGSIYEQYF. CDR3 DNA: TGTGCCAGCAGAATGGGGCAGGGGAGTATTTACGAGCAGTACTTC.

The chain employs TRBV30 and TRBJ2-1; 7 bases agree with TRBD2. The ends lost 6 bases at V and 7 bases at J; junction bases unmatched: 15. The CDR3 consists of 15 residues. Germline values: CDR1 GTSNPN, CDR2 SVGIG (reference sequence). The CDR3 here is CACRHISGDVNEQFF. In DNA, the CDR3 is TGTGCCTGCCGCCACATCAGCGGGGACGTTAATGAGCAGTTCTTC.

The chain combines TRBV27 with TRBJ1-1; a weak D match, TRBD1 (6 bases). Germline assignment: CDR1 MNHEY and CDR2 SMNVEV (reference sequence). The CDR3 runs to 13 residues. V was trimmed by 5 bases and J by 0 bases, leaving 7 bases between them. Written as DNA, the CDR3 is TGTGCCAGCAGTGGACAGATGAACACTGAAGCTTTCTTT. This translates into CASSGQMNTEAFF.

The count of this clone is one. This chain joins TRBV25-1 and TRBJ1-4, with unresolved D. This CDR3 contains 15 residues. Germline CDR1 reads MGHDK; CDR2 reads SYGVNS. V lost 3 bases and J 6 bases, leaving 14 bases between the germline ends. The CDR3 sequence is CASSDWGDSHEKLFF. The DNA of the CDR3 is TGTGCCAGCAGTGACTGGGGAGATTCACATGAAAAACTGTTTTTT.